A selection of T cell receptor beta chains follows, all from one sample in a study of CD8 T cells in Susac syndrome. One entry per CDR3 protein, called by TCRdb with MiXCR from the immunoSEQ multiplex PCR reads. Among 200,000 to 250,000 distinct CDR3 sequences listed, approximately 90% were seen once. Sequenced: CD8+ T cells from PBMCs. Receptor source: a human donor with multiple sclerosis. CDR3s include the opening cysteine and the closing phenylalanine or tryptophan. Each record gives: D gene, clone size, V gene, J gene, CDR3 protein, CDR3 DNA. A D gene is named only where the DNA matches it firmly. Only part of the rows carry a size: once, few, many, or a class if the clone is expanded.

D: TRBD1
size: -
V: TRBV24-1
J: TRBJ2-5
CDR3: CATSDFPVKGALGETQYF
DNA: TGTGCCACCAGTGATTTCCCCGTGAAGGGGGCGCTGGGTGAGACCCAGTACTTC

D: TRBD2
size: -
V: TRBV4-1
J: TRBJ2-1
CDR3: CASSLSAGGRLYNEQFF
DNA: TGCGCCAGCAGCCTCTCAGCGGGAGGGCGCCTATACAATGAGCAGTTCTTC

D: -
size: once
V: TRBV5-4
J: TRBJ2-5
CDR3: CASSPDYWAEAETQYF
DNA: TGTGCCAGCAGCCCGGATTACTGGGCGGAGGCGGAGACCCAGTACTTC

D: -
size: -
V: TRBV12-3/TRBV12-4
J: TRBJ2-1
CDR3: CASRPLPGSGEQFF
DNA: TGTGCCAGCAGACCTCTACCCGGCTCAGGGGAGCAGTTCTTC

D: -
size: -
V: TRBV19
J: TRBJ1-3
CDR3: CASSIDHYSFSGNTIYF
DNA: TGTGCCAGTAGTATAGACCACTATTCTTTCTCTGGAAACACCATATATTTT

D: -
size: -
V: TRBV5-1
J: TRBJ1-2
CDR3: CASSSGSLDLDGYTF
DNA: TGCGCCAGCAGCTCCGGGAGCCTCGACTTAGATGGCTACACCTTC

D: TRBD1
size: -
V: TRBV29-1
J: TRBJ2-7
CDR3: CSVETGEDSGQYF
DNA: TGCAGCGTCGAGACAGGGGAGGATTCTGGGCAGTACTTC

D: TRBD1
size: -
V: TRBV2
J: TRBJ1-1
CDR3: CAADRGDTEAFF
DNA: TGTGCCGCGGACAGGGGAGACACTGAAGCTTTCTTT

D: -
size: once
V: TRBV10-2
J: TRBJ1-1
CDR3: CASGGSGNTEAFF
DNA: TGCGCCAGTGGAGGTTCGGGGAACACTGAAGCTTTCTTT

D: TRBD1
size: once
V: TRBV7-9
J: TRBJ1-1
CDR3: CASRTGDAFSNTEAFF
DNA: TGTGCCAGCAGAACAGGGGACGCTTTCTCGAACACTGAAGCTTTCTTT

D: -
size: -
V: TRBV12-3/TRBV12-4
J: TRBJ2-1
CDR3: CASNWGGARGEQFF
DNA: TGTGCCAGCAACTGGGGGGGGGCTCGAGGGGAGCAGTTCTTC

D: -
size: -
V: TRBV30
J: TRBJ2-4
CDR3: CAWPPAGLAKNIQYF
DNA: TGTGCCTGGCCGCCCGCGGGACTAGCCAAAAACATTCAGTACTTC

D: -
size: -
V: TRBV3-1
J: TRBJ2-1
CDR3: CASSLPDYNEQFF
DNA: TGTGCCAGCAGCCTCCCGGACTACAATGAGCAGTTCTTC

D: TRBD2
size: once
V: TRBV6-6
J: TRBJ2-1
CDR3: CASSEGAGGHNEQFF
DNA: TGTGCCAGCAGCGAGGGGGCGGGGGGGCACAATGAGCAGTTCTTC

D: -
size: -
V: TRBV7-6
J: TRBJ1-5
CDR3: CASSLFSSGVGNQPQHF
DNA: TGTGCCAGCAGCTTATTTAGCTCGGGGGTAGGCAATCAGCCCCAGCATTTT

D: -
size: -
V: TRBV5-1
J: TRBJ2-3
CDR3: CASSPGDQAPDTQYF
DNA: TGCGCCAGCAGCCCCGGAGACCAAGCACCAGATACGCAGTATTTT